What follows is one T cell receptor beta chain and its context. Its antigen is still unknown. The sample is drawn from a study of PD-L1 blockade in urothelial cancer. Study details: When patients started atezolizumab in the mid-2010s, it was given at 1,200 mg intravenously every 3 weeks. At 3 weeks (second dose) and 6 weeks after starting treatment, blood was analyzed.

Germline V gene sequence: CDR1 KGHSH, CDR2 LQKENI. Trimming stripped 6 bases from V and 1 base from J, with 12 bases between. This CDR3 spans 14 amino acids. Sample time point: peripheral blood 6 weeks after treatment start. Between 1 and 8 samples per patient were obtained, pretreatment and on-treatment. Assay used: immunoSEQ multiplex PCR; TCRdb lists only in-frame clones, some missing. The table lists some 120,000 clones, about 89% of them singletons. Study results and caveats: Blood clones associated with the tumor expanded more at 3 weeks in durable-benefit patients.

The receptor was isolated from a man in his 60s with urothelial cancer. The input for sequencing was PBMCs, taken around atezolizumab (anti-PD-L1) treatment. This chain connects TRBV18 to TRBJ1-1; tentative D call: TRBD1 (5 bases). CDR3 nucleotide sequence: TGTGCCAGCTCGTCGACAGCCTCGAACACTGAAGCTTTCTTT. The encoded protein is CASSSTASNTEAFF.